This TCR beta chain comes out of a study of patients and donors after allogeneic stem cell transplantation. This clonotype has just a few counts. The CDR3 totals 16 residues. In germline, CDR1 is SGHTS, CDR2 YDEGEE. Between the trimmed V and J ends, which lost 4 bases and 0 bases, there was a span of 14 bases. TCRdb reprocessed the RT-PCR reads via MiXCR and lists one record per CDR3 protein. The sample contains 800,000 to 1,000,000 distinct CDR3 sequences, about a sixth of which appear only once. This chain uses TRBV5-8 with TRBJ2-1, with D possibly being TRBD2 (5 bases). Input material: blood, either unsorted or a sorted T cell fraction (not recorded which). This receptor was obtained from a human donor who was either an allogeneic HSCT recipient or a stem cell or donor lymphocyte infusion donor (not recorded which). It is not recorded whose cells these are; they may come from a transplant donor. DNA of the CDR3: TGTGCCAGCAGCGCATTGGGGAGAGCCTCCTACAATGAGCAGTTCTTC. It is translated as CASSALGRASYNEQFF.